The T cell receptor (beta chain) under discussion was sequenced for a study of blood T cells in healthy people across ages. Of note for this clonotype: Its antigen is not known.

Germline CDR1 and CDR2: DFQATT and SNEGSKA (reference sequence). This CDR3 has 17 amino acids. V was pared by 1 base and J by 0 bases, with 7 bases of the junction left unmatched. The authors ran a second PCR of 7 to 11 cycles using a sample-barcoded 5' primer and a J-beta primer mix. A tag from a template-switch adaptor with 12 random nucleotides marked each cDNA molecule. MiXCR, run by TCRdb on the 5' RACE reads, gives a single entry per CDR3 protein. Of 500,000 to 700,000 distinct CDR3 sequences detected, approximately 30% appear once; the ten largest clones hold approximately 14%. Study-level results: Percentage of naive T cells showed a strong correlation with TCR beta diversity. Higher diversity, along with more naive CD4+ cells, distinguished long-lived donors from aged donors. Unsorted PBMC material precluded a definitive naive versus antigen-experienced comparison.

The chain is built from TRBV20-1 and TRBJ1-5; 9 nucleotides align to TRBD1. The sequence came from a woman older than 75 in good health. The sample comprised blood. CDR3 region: CSARAGTGILSNQPQHF. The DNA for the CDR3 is TGCAGTGCTAGAGCCGGGACAGGGATACTTAGCAATCAGCCCCAGCATTTT.